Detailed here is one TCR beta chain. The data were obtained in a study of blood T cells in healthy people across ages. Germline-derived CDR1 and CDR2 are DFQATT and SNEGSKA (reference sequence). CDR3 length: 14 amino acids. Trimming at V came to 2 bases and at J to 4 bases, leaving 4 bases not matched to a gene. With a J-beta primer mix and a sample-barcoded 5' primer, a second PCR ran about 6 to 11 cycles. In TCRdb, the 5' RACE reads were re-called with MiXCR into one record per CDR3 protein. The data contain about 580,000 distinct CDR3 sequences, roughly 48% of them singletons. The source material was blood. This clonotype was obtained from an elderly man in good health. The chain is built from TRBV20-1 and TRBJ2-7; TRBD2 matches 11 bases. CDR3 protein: CSARTSGSWYEQYF. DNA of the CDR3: TGCAGTGCTAGAACTAGCGGGAGTTGGTACGAGCAGTACTTC.